Each of the 5 T cell receptor beta chains below was sequenced from the same sample in a study of cytomegalovirus exposure and HLA in healthy donors. The study ran its PCR with 60 Vbeta and 13 Jbeta primers. Profiling relied on immunoSEQ multiplex PCR, and the TCRdb table lists in-frame clones only, not all of them. Of approximately 110,000 clones listed, approximately 71% are singletons. Sequenced material: PBMCs. The receptors originated from a man aged 35-49 years in good health and CMV-seronegative.

The CDR3 DNA reads TGTGCCAGCAGCTTAGGACAGGAAGACACCATATATTTT. This sequence encodes CASSLGQEDTIYF. This chain uses TRBV7-9 with TRBJ1-3, with D possibly being TRBD1 (6 bases). Looked up from germline, CDR1 is SEHNR and CDR2 is FQNEAQ (reference sequence). This CDR3 is built from 13 residues. The V end was cut by 1 base, the J end by 8 bases, with 9 bases between. Combining the CDR3 with reference TRBV7-9 and TRBJ1-3 gives the whole variable domain DTGVSQNPRHKITKRGQNVTFRCDPISEHNRLYWYRQTLGQGPEFLTYFQNEAQLEKSRLLSDRFSAERPKGSFSTLEIQRTEQGDSAMYLCASSLGQEDTIYFGEGSWLTVV.

The V call is TRBV4-2, the J call TRBJ2-1; 15 bases fit TRBD2. V lost 2 bases, J lost 7 bases, and 9 bases stayed unmatched. The germline V gene has CDR1 LGHNA and CDR2 YNFKEQ. The CDR3 covers 18 residues. CDR3 amino acids: CASSQHWTSGGAGNEQFF. CDR3 bases: TGTGCCAGCAGCCAACATTGGACTAGCGGGGGGGCCGGAAATGAGCAGTTCTTC.

The V call is TRBV7-9, the J call TRBJ2-3; 13 nucleotides line up with TRBD2. The CDR3 length is 17 residues. J lost 2 bases, V lost 5 bases, and 7 bases had no gene match. Germline assignment: CDR1 SEHNR and CDR2 FQNEAQ (reference sequence). The CDR3 DNA sequence: TGTGCCAGCAGCCCGCGGACTAGCGGGGGCTACACAGATACGCAGTATTTT. Amino acids: CASSPRTSGGYTDTQYF.

This chain connects TRBV9 to TRBJ2-1, with TRBD1 as a possible D gene (5 bases). V was shortened by 0 bases and J by 4 bases, with 11 bases between the two germline ends. CDR1 is SGDLS, CDR2 YYNGEE, per germline. CDR3 length: 15 residues. Written as DNA, the CDR3 is TGTGCCAGCAGCGTAGGGCAGGGATCGTACAATGAGCAGTTCTTC. It codes for CASSVGQGSYNEQFF.

V is TRBV27 and J is TRBJ2-3; TRBD1 is a possible D gene (6 bases). CDR1 MNHEY and CDR2 SMNVEV come from the germline V gene (reference sequence). V lost 10 bases to trimming and J lost 2 bases, with 16 bases between them. CDR3 length: 14 amino acids. Written as DNA, the CDR3 is TGTGCCACCCAACCGGGACACAACACAGATACGCAGTATTTT. Residues: CATQPGHNTDTQYF.